The 7 T cell receptor beta chains reported below all come from one sample, sequenced in a study of T cell responses to AZD1222 COVID-19 vaccine. Method: immunoSEQ multiplex PCR; TCRdb's copy keeps in-frame clones and lacks some. The sample records approximately 170,000 clones, about 91% being singletons. Source: peripheral blood, taken 28 days after the second AZD1222 dose. Receptors originate from an adult who received the AZD1222 COVID-19 vaccine.

This clone appeared a single time. V gene TRBV11-2 combines with J gene TRBJ1-2, with no clear D. The V gene lost 5 bases and the J gene lost 4 bases, with 17 bases spanning the gap. The germline V gene encodes CDR1 SGHAT and CDR2 FQNNGV. This CDR3 spans 15 amino acids. CDR3 sequence reads: CASSPSGDIVYGYTF. The CDR3 DNA is TGTGCCAGCAGCCCGTCCGGTGACATAGTCTATGGCTACACCTTC.

The J gene is TRBJ2-7, the V gene TRBV12-3 or TRBV12-4, with 8 bases lining up with TRBD1. The V gene end was trimmed by 10 bases and the J gene end by 2 bases; junction bases not matched to a gene: 4. The CDR3 totals 12 residues. The CDR3: CATSQGAYEQYF. DNA for the CDR3: TGTGCCACCTCACAGGGGGCCTACGAGCAGTACTTC.

V usage is TRBV10-3 and J usage is TRBJ2-7; TRBD2 is a possible D gene (7 bases). Per germline, CDR1 ENHRY and CDR2 SYGVKD. There are 13 residues in the CDR3. Between the trimmed V and J ends, which lost 3 bases and 6 bases, there was a span of 12 bases. CDR3 sequence reads: CAISDRGGGEQYF. CDR3 sequence (DNA): TGTGCCATCAGTGATAGGGGGGGCGGCGAGCAGTACTTC.

The chain employs TRBV5-1 and TRBJ2-1; a possible D gene is TRBD1 (6 bases). The germline gives CDR1 SGHRS, CDR2 YFSETQ. The CDR3 has 15 residues. The V end was cut by 2 bases, the J end by 4 bases, with 13 bases between. The CDR3 sequence is CASSFSGEGYNEQFF. The DNA of the CDR3 is TGCGCCAGCAGCTTTTCAGGGGAAGGGTACAATGAGCAGTTCTTC.

This chain connects TRBV5-1 to TRBJ1-3, with 7 bases matching TRBD1. V shed 4 bases and J 8 bases; nucleotides not matched to a gene: 9. The CDR3 extends over 14 amino acids. Germline CDR1 and CDR2: SGHRS and YFSETQ. CDR3 nucleotides: TGCGCCAGCAGCCCCACAGGGGAAGGATACACCATATATTTT. It is translated as CASSPTGEGYTIYF. Together with reference TRBV5-1 and TRBJ1-3, the CDR3 gives the full variable domain: KAGVTQTPRYLIKTRGQQVTLSCSPISGHRSVSWYQQTPGQGLQFLFEYFSETQRNKGNFPGRFSGRQFSNSRSEMNVSTLELGDSALYLCASSPTGEGYTIYFGEGSWLTVV.

This clone has a single count. V is TRBV7-8 and J is TRBJ1-6; a possible D gene is TRBD1 (6 bases). The CDR3 contains 16 residues. Between the trimmed V and J ends, which lost 1 base and 7 bases, there was a span of 14 bases. Germline CDR1 SGHVS, CDR2 FQNEAQ. The CDR3: CASSLGGAGTNSPLHF. The CDR3 nucleotides are TGTGCCAGCAGCTTAGGGGGGGCAGGGACCAATTCACCCCTCCACTTT.

The table lists this clone with a count of one. V usage is TRBV6-5 and J usage is TRBJ2-7; TRBD1 might be the D (6 bases). The V gene's germline CDR1 is MNHEY and CDR2 SVGAGI. The CDR3 consists of 12 residues. Here the CDR3 reads CASPGHSYEQYF. As DNA, the CDR3 is TGTGCTAGCCCGGGACACAGTTACGAGCAGTACTTC.